This T cell receptor beta chain stems from a study of cytomegalovirus exposure and HLA in healthy donors. Study-wide findings and caveats: Analyzed later, most CMV-associated TCR beta chains appeared HLA-restricted. Analyzed later, association rates of TCRs varied across HLA loci, with DRB1 most and HLA-C fewest.

This PCR relied on a set of 60 Vbeta primers and 13 Jbeta primers. Only in-frame clones appear in the TCRdb table, and some are missing; sequencing was by immunoSEQ multiplex PCR. The sample has 150,000 to 200,000 clones, around 78% seen once. The CDR3 has 15 amino acids. Germline values: CDR1 GTSNPN, CDR2 SVGIG (reference sequence). The V segment lost 0 bases and the J segment 7 bases; nucleotides outside the gene matches: 6. Turning to this clone: Its antigen is currently unknown.

The chain links TRBV30 to TRBJ1-4; 9 bases fit TRBD1. This TCR came from a man aged 18 to 30 in good health and CMV-seronegative. The specimen was PBMCs. The CDR3 loop reads CAWSVPQGASEKLFF. The CDR3, as DNA: TGTGCCTGGAGTGTACCACAGGGGGCTAGTGAAAAACTGTTTTTT.